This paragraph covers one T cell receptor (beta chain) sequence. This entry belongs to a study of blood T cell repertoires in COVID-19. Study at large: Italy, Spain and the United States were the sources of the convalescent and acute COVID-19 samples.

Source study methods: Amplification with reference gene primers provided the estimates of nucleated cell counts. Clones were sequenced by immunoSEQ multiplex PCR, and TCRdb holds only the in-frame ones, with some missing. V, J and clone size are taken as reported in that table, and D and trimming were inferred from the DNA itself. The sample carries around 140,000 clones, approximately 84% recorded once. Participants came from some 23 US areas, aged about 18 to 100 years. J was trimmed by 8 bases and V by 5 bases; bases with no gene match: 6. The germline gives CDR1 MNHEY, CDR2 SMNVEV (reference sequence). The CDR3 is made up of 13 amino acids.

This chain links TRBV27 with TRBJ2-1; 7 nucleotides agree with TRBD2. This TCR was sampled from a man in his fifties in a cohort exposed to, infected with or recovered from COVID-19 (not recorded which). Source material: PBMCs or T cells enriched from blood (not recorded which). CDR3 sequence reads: CASSLWEGYEQFF. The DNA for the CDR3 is TGTGCCAGCAGTCTGTGGGAGGGGTATGAGCAGTTCTTC.